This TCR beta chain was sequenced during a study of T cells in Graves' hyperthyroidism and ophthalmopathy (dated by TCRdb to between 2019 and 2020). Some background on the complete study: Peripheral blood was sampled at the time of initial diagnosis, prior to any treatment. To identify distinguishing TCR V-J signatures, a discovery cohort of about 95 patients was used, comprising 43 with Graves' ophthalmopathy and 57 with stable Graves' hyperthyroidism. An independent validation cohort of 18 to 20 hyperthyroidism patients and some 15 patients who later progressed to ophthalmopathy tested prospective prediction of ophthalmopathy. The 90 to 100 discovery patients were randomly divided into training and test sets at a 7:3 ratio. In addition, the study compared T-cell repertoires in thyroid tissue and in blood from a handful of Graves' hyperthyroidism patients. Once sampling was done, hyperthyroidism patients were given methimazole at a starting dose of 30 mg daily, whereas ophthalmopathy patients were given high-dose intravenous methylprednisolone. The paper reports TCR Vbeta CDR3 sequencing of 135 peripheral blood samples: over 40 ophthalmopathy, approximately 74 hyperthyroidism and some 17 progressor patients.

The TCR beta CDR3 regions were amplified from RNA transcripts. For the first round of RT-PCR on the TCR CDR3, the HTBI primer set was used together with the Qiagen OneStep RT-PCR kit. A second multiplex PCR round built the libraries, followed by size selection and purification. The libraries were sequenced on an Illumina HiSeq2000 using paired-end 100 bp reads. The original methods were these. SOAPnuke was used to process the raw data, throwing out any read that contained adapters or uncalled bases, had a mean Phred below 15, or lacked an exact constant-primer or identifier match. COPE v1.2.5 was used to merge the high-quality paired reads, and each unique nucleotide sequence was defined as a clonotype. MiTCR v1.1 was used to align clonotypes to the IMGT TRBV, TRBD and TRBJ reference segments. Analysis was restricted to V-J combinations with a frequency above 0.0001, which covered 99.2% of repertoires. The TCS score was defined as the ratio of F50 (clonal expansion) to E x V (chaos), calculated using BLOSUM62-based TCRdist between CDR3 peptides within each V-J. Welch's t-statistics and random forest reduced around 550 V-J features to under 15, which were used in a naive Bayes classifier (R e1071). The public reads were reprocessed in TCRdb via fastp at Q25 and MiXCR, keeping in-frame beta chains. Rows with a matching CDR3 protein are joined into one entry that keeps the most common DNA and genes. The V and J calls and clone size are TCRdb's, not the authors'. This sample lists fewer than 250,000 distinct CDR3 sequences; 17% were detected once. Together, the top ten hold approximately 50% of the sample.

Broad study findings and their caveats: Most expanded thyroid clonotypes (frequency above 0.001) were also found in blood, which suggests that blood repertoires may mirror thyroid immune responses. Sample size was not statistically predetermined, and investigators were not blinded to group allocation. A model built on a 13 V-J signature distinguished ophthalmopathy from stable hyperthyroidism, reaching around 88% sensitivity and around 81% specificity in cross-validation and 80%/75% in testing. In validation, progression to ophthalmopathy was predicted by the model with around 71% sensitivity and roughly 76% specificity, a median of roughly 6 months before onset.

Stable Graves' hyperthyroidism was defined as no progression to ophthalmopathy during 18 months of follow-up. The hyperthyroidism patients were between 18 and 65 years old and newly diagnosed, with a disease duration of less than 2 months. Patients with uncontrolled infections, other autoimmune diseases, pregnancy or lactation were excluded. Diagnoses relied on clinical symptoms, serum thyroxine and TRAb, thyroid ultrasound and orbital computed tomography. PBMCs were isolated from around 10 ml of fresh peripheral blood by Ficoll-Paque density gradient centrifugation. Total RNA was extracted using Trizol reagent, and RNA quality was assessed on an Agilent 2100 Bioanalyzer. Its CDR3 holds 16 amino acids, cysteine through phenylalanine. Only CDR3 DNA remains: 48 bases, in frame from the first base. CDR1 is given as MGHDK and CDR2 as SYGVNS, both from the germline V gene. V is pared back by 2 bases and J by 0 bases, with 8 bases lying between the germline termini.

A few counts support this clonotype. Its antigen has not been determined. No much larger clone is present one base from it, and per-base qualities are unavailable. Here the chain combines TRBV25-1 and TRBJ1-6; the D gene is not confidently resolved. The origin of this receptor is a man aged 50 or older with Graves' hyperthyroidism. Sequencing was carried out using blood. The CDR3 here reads CASSERRSSYNSPLHF. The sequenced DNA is TGTGCCAGCAGTGAAAGAAGGAGCTCCTATAATTCACCCCTCCACTTT.